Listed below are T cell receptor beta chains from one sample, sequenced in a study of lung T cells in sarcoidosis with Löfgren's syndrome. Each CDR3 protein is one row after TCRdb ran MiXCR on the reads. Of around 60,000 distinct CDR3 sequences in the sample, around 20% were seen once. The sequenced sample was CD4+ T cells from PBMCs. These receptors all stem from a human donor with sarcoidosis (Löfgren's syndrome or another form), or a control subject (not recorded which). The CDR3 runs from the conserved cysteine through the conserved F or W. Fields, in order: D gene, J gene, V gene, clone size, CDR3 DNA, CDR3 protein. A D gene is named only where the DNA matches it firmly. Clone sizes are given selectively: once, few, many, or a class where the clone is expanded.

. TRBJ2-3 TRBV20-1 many TGCAGTGCTACCCTTACCCTCACAGATACGCAGTATTTT CSATLTLTDTQYF
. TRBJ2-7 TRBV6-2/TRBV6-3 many TGTGCCAGCAGTTACTCGATTGGCTTTCCCTACGAGCAGTACTTC CASSYSIGFPYEQYF
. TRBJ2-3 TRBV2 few TGTGCCAGCAGTGGAGCAGGGGCAGCCTTGGATACGCAGTATTTT CASSGAGAALDTQYF
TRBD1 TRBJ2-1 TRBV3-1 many TGTGCCAGCAGCCCGAGGACAGGGAGAGCTGAGCAGTTCTTC CASSPRTGRAEQFF
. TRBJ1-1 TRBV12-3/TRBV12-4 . TGTGCCAGCAGTTCCCGGGACCGTGGGGAGAACACTGAAGCTTCCTTT CASSSRDRGENTEASF
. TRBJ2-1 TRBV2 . TGTACCAGCAGTGAAAGGTGGACCGGGACCCTCTACAATGAGCAGTTCTTC CTSSERWTGTLYNEQFF
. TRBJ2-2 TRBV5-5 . TGTGCCAGCAGCCGGGTGGGGGCTAACACCGGGGAGCTGTTTTTT CASSRVGANTGELFF
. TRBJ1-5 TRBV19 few TGTGCCAGTAGTTGGCCGTCGGCGGGTCAGCCCCAGCATTTT CASSWPSAGQPQHF
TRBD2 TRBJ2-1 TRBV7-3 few TGTGCCAGCAGCTTAAAGGGAGGGGGACTAGCGTCCTACAATGAGCAGTTCTTC CASSLKGGGLASYNEQFF
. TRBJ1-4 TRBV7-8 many TGTGCCAGCAGCTCCTGGGGACTAAATGAAAAACTGTTTTTT CASSSWGLNEKLFF
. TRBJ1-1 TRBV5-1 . TGCGCCAGCAGCTTAGACACACCCAACACTGAAGCTTTCTTT CASSLDTPNTEAFF